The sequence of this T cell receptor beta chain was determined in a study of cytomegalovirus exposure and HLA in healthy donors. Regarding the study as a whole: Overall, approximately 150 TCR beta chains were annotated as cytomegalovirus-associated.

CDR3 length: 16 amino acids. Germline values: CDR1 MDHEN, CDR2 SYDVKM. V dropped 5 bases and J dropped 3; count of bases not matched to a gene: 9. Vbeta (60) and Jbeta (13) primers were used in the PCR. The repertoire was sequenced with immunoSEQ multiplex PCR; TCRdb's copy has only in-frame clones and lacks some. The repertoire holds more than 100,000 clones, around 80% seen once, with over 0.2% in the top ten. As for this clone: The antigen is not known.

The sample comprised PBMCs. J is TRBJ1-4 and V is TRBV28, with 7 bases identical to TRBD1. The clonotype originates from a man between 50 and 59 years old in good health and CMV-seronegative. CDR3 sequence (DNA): TGTGCCAGCAGTCCAACAGGGGTCGGAGCTAATGAAAAACTGTTTTTT. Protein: CASSPTGVGANEKLFF.